The source of this T cell receptor beta chain is a study of blood T cell repertoires in COVID-19. About the study: Acute-phase and convalescent COVID-19 samples originated in the United States, Italy and Spain. Sample material is recorded as cDNA or gDNA derived from T cells, B-cell-depleted T cells, or PBMCs.

Per the authors' pipeline: Amplified reference gene primers provided the basis for estimating nucleated cell counts. TCRdb keeps only in-frame clones here, not all; method: immunoSEQ multiplex PCR. The V and J calls and clone size are taken from that table; D and trimming were inferred from the DNA. The table shows approximately 50,000 clones, with 75% to 95% occurring only once. Germline CDR1 PRHDT, CDR2 FYEKMQ (reference sequence). The length of the CDR3 is 13 residues. J gave up 12 bases and V 5 bases, and 10 bases lay outside the gene matches. The sample consisted of peripheral blood. The clonotype originates from a man in his forties or fifties with active COVID-19. This chain connects TRBV13 to TRBJ2-1; TRBD2 matches 7 bases. For the CDR3, the DNA is TGTGCCAGCAGCCTACTTCGGGCGGGAGCGCAGTTCTTC. Translation: CASSLLRAGAQFF.